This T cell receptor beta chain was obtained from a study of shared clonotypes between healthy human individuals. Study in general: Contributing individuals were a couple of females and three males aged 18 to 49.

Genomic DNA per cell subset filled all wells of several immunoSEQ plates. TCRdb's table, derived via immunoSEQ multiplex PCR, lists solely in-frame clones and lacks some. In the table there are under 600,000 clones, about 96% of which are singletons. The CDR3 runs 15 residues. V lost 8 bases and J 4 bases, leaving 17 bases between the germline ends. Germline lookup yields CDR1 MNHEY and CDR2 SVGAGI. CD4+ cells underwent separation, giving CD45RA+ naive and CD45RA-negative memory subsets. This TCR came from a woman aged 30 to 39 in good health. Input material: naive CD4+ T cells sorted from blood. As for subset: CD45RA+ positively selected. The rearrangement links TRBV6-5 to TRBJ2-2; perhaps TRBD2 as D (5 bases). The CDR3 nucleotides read TGTGCCAGCTCCCAAAAACTAGTTATCACCGGGGAGCTGTTTTTT. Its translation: CASSQKLVITGELFF.